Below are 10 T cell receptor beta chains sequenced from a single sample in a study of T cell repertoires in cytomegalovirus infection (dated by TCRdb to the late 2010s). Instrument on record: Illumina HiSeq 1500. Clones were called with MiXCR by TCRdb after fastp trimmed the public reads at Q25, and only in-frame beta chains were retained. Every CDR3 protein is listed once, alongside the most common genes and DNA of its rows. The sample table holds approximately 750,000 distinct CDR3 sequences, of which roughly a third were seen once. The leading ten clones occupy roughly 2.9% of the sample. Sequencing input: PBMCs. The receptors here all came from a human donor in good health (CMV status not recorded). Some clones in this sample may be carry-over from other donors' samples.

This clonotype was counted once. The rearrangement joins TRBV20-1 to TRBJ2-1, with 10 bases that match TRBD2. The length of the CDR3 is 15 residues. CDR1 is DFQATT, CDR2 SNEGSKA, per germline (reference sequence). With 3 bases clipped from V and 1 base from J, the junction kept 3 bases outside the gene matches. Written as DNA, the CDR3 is TGCAGTGCTAGCACTAGCGGGACGTCCTACAATGAGCAGTTCTTC. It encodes CSASTSGTSYNEQFF.

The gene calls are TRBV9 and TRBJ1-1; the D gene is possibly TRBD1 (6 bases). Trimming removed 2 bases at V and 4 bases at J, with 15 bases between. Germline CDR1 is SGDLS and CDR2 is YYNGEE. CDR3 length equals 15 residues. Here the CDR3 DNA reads TGTGCCAGCAGCGTTGTCACAGGGCCGTCCACTGAAGCTTTCTTT. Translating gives CASSVVTGPSTEAFF.

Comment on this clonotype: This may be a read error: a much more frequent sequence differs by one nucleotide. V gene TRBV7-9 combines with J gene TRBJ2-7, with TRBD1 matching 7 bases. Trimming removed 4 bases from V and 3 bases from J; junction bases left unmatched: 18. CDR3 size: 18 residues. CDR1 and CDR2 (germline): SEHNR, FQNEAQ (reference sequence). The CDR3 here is CASSSTRTHRDSLYEQYF. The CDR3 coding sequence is TGTGCCAGCAGCTCAACTCGTACGCACCGGGACAGCCTCTACGAGCAGTACTTC.

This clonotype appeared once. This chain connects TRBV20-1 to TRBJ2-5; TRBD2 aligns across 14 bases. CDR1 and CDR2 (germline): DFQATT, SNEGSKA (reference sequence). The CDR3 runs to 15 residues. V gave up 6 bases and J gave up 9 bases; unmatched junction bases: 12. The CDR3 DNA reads TGCAGTGCACTGGGACTAGCGGGAGTCGGGGAGCCCCAGTACTTC. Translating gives CSALGLAGVGEPQYF.

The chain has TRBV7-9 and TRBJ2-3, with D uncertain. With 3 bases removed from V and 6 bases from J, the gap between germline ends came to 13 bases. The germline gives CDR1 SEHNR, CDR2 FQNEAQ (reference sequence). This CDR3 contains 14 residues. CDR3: CASSFYTSGDTQYF. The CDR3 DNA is TGTGCCAGCAGCTTCTACACCAGTGGGGATACGCAGTATTTT.

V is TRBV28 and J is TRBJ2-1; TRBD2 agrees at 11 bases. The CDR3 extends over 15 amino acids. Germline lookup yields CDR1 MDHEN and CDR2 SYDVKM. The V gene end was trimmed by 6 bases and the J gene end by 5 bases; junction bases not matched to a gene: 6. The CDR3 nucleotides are TGTGCCAGCAGGCCTAGCGGGAGGATGAACAATGAGCAGTTCTTC. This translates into CASRPSGRMNNEQFF.

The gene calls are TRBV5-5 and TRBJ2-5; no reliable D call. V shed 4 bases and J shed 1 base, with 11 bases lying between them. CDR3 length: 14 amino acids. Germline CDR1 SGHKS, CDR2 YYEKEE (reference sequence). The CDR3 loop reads CASSLPIAQETQYF. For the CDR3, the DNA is TGTGCCAGCAGCCTACCTATAGCCCAAGAGACCCAGTACTTC.

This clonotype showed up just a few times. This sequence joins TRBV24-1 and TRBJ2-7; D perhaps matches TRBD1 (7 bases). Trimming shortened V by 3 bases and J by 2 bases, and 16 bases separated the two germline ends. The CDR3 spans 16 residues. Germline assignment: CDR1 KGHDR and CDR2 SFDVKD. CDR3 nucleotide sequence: TGTGCCACCAGTGATCTGTGGCGGGGACAGACCTACGAGCAGTACTTC. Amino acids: CATSDLWRGQTYEQYF.

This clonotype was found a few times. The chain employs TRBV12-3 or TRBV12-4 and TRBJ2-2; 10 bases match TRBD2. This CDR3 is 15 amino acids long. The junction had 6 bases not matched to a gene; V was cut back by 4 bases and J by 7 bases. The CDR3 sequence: CASSSSGRANGELFF. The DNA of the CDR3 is TGTGCCAGCAGTTCGAGCGGGAGGGCCAACGGGGAGCTGTTTTTT.

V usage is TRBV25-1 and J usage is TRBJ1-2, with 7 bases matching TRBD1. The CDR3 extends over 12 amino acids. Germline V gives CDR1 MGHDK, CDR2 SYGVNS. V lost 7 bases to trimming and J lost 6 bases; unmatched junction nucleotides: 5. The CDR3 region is CASTTGVDGYTF. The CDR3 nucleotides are TGTGCCAGCACCACAGGGGTCGATGGCTACACCTTC.